The 5 T cell receptor beta chains listed next were all sequenced from one sample in a study of blood T cell repertoires in COVID-19. Data came from immunoSEQ multiplex PCR; TCRdb stores just in-frame clones and leaves some out. There are 28,000 or so clones in the sample; 88% occur only once, and roughly 28% lies in the top ten. Material for sequencing was peripheral blood. The receptors were sampled from a human donor in a cohort sampled during active COVID-19.

This chain joins TRBV18 and TRBJ2-5; the D is unclear. The CDR3 is made up of 12 amino acids. Between the trimmed V and J ends, which lost 3 bases and 2 bases, there was a span of 4 bases. Germline V gene sequence: CDR1 KGHSH, CDR2 LQKENI. CDR3 sequence reads: CASSPTQETQYF. The CDR3 DNA is TGTGCCAGCTCACCGACTCAAGAGACCCAGTACTTC.

The V call is TRBV29-1, the J call TRBJ1-1; D might be TRBD1 (6 bases). The CDR3 totals 13 residues. Between the trimmed V and J ends, which lost 3 bases and 4 bases, there was a span of 12 bases. In germline, CDR1 is SQVTM, CDR2 ANQGSEA. The CDR3 sequence: CSVDLGGGTEAFF. CDR3 DNA sequence: TGCAGCGTTGATCTTGGGGGCGGCACTGAAGCTTTCTTT.

This clone is a singleton in its sample. This chain joins TRBV9 and TRBJ1-1; D perhaps matches TRBD1 (5 bases). The CDR3 consists of 13 residues. CDR1 and CDR2 from the germline V gene are SGDLS and YYNGEE. DNA of the CDR3: TGTGCGACCAGCCGGGGGGTAAACACTGAAGCTTTCTTT. This encodes CATSRGVNTEAFF.

This chain links TRBV5-6 with TRBJ2-5; 7 bases are a match to TRBD1. V dropped 7 bases and J dropped 7; count of bases not matched to a gene: 7. The length of the CDR3 is 12 residues. Per the germline V gene, CDR1 is SGHDT and CDR2 is YYEEEE. This chain's CDR3 is CASLRGGGTQYF. CDR3 coding DNA: TGTGCCAGCCTTAGAGGGGGCGGGACCCAGTACTTC.

The V call is TRBV4-1, the J call TRBJ2-1, with a tentative D call TRBD2 (5 bases). This CDR3 spans 16 amino acids. Germline-derived CDR1 and CDR2 are MGHRA and YSYEKL. Trimming took 2 bases from V and 3 from J, leaving 14 bases between them. CDR3 amino acids: CASSQLKTRGYNEQFF. CDR3 bases: TGCGCCAGCAGCCAACTTAAGACCCGGGGCTACAATGAGCAGTTCTTC.